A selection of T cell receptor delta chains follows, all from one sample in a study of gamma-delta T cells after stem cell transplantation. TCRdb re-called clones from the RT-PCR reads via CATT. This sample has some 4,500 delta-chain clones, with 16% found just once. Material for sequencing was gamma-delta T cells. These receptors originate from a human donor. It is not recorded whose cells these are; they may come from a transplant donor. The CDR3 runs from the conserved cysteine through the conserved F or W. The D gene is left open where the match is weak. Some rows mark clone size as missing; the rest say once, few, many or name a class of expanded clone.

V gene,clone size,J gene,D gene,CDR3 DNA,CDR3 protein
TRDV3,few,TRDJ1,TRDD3,TGTGCCTTTAACTGGGGGAGTTACACCGATAAACTCATCTTT,CAFNWGSYTDKLIF
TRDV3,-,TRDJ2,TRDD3,TGTGCCTATCGATTCCTACTGGGGGATTTGGCGGCACAACTCTTCTTT,CAYRFLLGDLAAQLFF
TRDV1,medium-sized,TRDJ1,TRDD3,TGTGCTCTTGGGGGAACCGATTCTTCCTACTTCCCTCTGGGGGATAGGACCGATAAACTCATCTTT,CALGGTDSSYFPLGDRTDKLIF
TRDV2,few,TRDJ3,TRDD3,TGTGCCTGTGACCCTCGGGGATACAGCTCCTGGGACACCCGACAGATGTTTTTC,CACDPRGYSSWDTRQMFF
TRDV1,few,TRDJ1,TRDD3,TGTGCTCTTGGGGAACGGCCCTTCGGGGCAATCTGGGGGCCTTATAAACTCATCTTT,CALGERPFGAIWGPYKLIF
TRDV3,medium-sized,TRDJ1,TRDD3,TGTGCCTTTGAGGCTACTGGGGGATACGCCACCGATAAACTCATCTTT,CAFEATGGYATDKLIF
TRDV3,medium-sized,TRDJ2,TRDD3,TGTGCCTTTCGGGGGATACTTCCTTTGACAGCACAACTCTTCTTT,CAFRGILPLTAQLFF
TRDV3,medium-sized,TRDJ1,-,TGTGCCTTTAGTGGTCGGTACACCGATAAACTCATCTTT,CAFSGRYTDKLIF
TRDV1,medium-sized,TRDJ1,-,TGTGCTCTTGGGGAACTCCCTCCGGCCTTCCCCCCTAGGGGGGACACCGATAAACTCATCTTT,CALGELPPAFPPRGDTDKLIF
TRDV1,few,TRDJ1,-,TGTGCCCTTGGGGAAAGTACGGGCCGGGCCACCGATAAACTCATCTTT,CALGESTGRATDKLIF
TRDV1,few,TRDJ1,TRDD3,TGTGCTCTTGGGGAACTAGTACTGGGGGATCACACCGATAAACTCATCTTT,CALGELVLGDHTDKLIF
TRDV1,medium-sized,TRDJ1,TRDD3,TGTGCTCTTGGGGAAAGTAGTTCCTCCGGACTGGGGGATGATGCCTCGCATAAACTCATCTTT,CALGESSSSGLGDDASHKLIF
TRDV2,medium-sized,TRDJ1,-,TGTGCCTGTGACACCGGTGGGGACCCCGATAAACTCATCTTT,CACDTGGDPDKLIF
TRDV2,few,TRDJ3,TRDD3,TGTGCCTGTGACAACTGGGGGACCTCCTTGGACACCCGACATATGTTTTTC,CACDNWGTSLDTRHMFF
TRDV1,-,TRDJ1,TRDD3,TGTGCTCTTGGGGAACTGAGGCTGGGGGACACCGATAAACTCATCTTT,CALGELRLGDTDKLIF
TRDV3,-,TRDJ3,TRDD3,TGTGCCTTCGACTGGGGGATCCCTCCTTCCTGGGACACCCGACAGATGTTTTTC,CAFDWGIPPSWDTRQMFF
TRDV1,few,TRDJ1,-,TGTGCTCTTGGGGAGGTCCACCTTCCTACGTGGGATACGCAGAATACACCATACGGTAAACTCATCTTT,CALGEVHLPTWDTQNTPYGKLIF
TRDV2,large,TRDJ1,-,TGTGCCTGTGACACCGAAGATGGGGAGGCCGATAAACTCATCTTT,CACDTEDGEADKLIF
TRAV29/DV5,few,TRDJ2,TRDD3,TGTGCAGCAAGCGCGCGGTACCCAGGGGATACACGTCCCTATTTGACAGCACAACTCTTCTTT,CAASARYPGDTRPYLTAQLFF
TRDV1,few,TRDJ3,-,TGTGCTCTTGGGGAAAGTCGGGTTCAGCTGAGCTCCTGGGACACCCGACAGATGTTTTTC,CALGESRVQLSSWDTRQMFF
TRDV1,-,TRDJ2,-,TGTGCTCTTGGGGAAAGAGCTGGGGTCCCTTTGACAGCACAACTCTTCTTT,CALGERAGVPLTAQLFF
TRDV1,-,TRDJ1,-,TGTGCTCTTGGGGAACTCTCCACGCGGTGGGGGGTGTACACCGATAAACTCATCTTT,CALGELSTRWGVYTDKLIF